These T cell receptor beta chains were read from a single sample in a study of cytomegalovirus exposure and HLA in healthy donors. Here immunoSEQ multiplex PCR was the method, and the copy in TCRdb shows in-frame clones only, minus some. The sample records about 140,000 clones, under 85% being singletons. What was sequenced was PBMCs. The origin of the receptors is a man aged 18 to 29 in good health and CMV-seronegative. Each CDR3 is given with its conserved first and last residue. D genes are given only for firm matches. Only some rows state a clone size, as once, few, many or a class for expanded clones.

cdr3_aa,cdr3_nt,clone_size,cdr3_length,v_call,d_call,j_call
CASSVGRLAYNEQFF,TGTGCCAGCAGCGTGGGCAGGTTAGCCTACAATGAGCAGTTCTTC,.,15,TRBV9,.,TRBJ2-1
CASSRDRGGNTEAFF,TGTGCCAGTAGTAGGGACAGGGGAGGGAACACTGAAGCTTTCTTT,.,15,TRBV19,TRBD1,TRBJ1-1
CASSYPSGNEQYF,TGTGCCAGCAGCTATCCCAGCGGCAACGAGCAGTACTTC,.,13,TRBV7-9,.,TRBJ2-7
CASGTGYYNEQFF,TGTGCCAGCGGAACAGGGTACTACAATGAGCAGTTCTTC,.,13,TRBV7-6,.,TRBJ2-1
CASRGQNTIYF,TGTGCCAGCAGGGGCCAGAACACCATATATTTT,.,11,TRBV21-1,.,TRBJ1-3
CASSVSGDTNEKLFF,TGTGCCAGCAGCGTATCGGGAGACACTAATGAAAAACTGTTTTTT,.,15,TRBV9,.,TRBJ1-4
CASSPSGDTDTQYF,TGCGCCAGCAGCCCCTCCGGGGACACAGATACGCAGTATTTT,.,14,TRBV5-1,.,TRBJ2-3
CASSLVPRDRGPNEKLFF,TGTGCCAGCAGCTTAGTTCCCCGGGACAGGGGTCCTAATGAAAAACTGTTTTTT,.,18,TRBV7-6,TRBD1,TRBJ1-4
CASSLEGARNQPQHF,TGTGCCAGCAGCTTAGAGGGGGCGAGGAATCAGCCCCAGCATTTT,.,15,TRBV7-2,TRBD1,TRBJ1-5
CASSIRRSGGKNIQYF,TGTGCCAGTAGTATAAGGAGGTCCGGCGGCAAAAACATTCAGTACTTC,.,16,TRBV19,.,TRBJ2-4
CASSYSGGIEALF,TGTGCCAGCAGTTACTCGGGAGGGATTGAAGCTCTCTTT,.,13,TRBV6-5,.,TRBJ1-1
CASSLEVGQTSSYNSPLHF,TGTGCCAGCAGCTTAGAAGTGGGGCAGACGAGCTCCTATAATTCACCCCTCCACTTT,.,19,TRBV5-4,.,TRBJ1-6
CASSRGTASYEQYF,TGCGCCAGCAGCCGCGGGACAGCGAGCTACGAGCAGTACTTC,.,14,TRBV4-3,.,TRBJ2-7
CASSPPGQDYGYTF,TGTGCCAGCAGCCCCCCGGGACAGGACTATGGCTACACCTTC,.,14,TRBV9,TRBD1,TRBJ1-2
CASSDRDTFNQPQHF,TGTGCCAGCAGTGACCGGGACACATTCAATCAGCCCCAGCATTTT,.,15,TRBV6-6,.,TRBJ1-5
CASIKQLFSGNTIYF,TGTGCCAGCATTAAACAGCTTTTCTCTGGAAACACCATATATTTT,.,15,TRBV6-1,.,TRBJ1-3
CAWSVLGEQYF,TGTGCCTGGAGTGTCCTGGGCGAGCAGTACTTC,.,11,TRBV30,.,TRBJ2-7
CASSFLTPGQGGDEQFF,TGTGCCAGCAGTTTCCTAACTCCGGGACAGGGGGGAGATGAGCAGTTCTTC,once,17,TRBV28,TRBD1,TRBJ2-1
CASSLGSPGARSGANVLTF,TGTGCCAGCAGCTTAGGATCGCCAGGGGCCCGCTCTGGGGCCAACGTCCTGACTTTC,.,19,TRBV7-9,.,TRBJ2-6
CASGAGGTGLISGYTF,TGTGCCAGCGGCGCTGGGGGGACAGGGCTTATCTCTGGCTACACCTTC,once,16,TRBV9,TRBD1,TRBJ1-2
CASSGGTSTYQETQYF,TGTGCCAGCAGCGGGGGGACTAGCACGTACCAAGAGACCCAGTACTTC,.,16,TRBV5-4,TRBD2,TRBJ2-5
CASRSLGQGYGYTF,TGTGCCAGCAGATCCCTGGGACAGGGCTATGGCTACACCTTC,few,14,TRBV7-8,TRBD1,TRBJ1-2
CASSQDRGRFKTQYF,TGTGCTAGCAGCCAAGACAGGGGGCGCTTTAAGACCCAGTACTTC,.,15,TRBV7-7,TRBD1,TRBJ2-5
CASSVTGTSGIYEQYF,TGTGCCAGCAGCGTAACCGGGACTAGCGGAATCTACGAGCAGTACTTC,.,16,TRBV4-2,TRBD2,TRBJ2-7
CASSLGGSSYEQYF,TGCGCCAGCAGCTTGGGGGGCAGCTCCTACGAGCAGTACTTC,.,14,TRBV5-1,.,TRBJ2-7
CASSVGEEYYGYTF,TGTGCCAGCAGTGTGGGTGAGGAGTACTATGGCTACACCTTC,.,14,TRBV6-1,.,TRBJ1-2